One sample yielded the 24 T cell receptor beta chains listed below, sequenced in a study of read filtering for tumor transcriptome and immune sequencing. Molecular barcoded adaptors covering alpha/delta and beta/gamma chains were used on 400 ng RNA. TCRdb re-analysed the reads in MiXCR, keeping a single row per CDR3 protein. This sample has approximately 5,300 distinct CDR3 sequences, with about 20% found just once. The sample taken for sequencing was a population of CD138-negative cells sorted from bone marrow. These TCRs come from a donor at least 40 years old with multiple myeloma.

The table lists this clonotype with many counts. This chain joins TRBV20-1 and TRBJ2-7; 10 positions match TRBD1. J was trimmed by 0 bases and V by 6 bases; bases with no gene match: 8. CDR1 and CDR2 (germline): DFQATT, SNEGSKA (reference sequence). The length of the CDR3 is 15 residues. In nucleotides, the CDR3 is TGCAGTGCCGTCCCAGACAGGGGGCACTCCTACGAGCAGTACTTC. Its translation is CSAVPDRGHSYEQYF.

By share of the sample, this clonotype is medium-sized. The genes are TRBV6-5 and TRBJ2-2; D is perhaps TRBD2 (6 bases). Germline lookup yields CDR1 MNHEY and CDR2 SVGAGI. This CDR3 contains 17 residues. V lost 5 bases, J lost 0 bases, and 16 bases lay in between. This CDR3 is CASSVAGKVSNTGELFF. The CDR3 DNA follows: TGTGCCAGCAGTGTCGCGGGAAAAGTCTCGAACACCGGGGAGCTGTTTTTT.

CDR3 loop: CSAIFNGELFF. DNA of the CDR3: TGCAGTGCTATCTTTAATGGGGAGCTGTTTTTT. J is TRBJ2-2 and V is TRBV20-1; no clear D. Trimming cost V 4 bases and J 8 bases, with 8 bases left between them. The CDR3 consists of 11 residues. Germline assignment: CDR1 DFQATT and CDR2 SNEGSKA (reference sequence).

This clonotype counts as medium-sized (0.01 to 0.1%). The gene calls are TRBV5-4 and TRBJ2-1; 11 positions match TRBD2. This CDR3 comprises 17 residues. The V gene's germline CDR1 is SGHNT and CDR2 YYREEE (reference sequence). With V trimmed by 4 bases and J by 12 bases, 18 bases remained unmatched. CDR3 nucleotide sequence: TGTGCCAGCAGCCCTCTTGGACTAGCGGGTGGCCGAAGGGGGCAGTTCTTC. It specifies CASSPLGLAGGRRGQFF.

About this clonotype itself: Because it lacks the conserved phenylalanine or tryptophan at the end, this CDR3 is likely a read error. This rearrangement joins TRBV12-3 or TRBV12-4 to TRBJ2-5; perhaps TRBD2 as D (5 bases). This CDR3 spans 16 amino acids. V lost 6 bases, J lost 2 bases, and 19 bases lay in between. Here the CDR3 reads CASSAPGIGWQETQYI. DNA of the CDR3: TGTGCCAGCAGCGCTCCGGGGATAGGTTGGCAAGAGACCCAGTACATC.

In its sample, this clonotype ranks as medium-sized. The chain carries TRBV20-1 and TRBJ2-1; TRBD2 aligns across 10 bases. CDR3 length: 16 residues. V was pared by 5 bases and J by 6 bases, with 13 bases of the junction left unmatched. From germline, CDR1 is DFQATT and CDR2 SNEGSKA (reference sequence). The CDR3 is CSASLLAGVVANEQFF. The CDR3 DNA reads TGCAGTGCTTCTCTTCTAGCGGGAGTAGTTGCCAATGAGCAGTTCTTC.

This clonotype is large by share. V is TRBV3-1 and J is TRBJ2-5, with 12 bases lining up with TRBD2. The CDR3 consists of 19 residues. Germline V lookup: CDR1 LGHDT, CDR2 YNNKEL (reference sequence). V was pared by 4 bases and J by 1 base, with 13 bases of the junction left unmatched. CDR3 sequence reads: CASSRGLAGPGGFQETQYF. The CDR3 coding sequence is TGTGCCAGCAGCCGAGGACTAGCGGGGCCTGGAGGGTTCCAAGAGACCCAGTACTTC.

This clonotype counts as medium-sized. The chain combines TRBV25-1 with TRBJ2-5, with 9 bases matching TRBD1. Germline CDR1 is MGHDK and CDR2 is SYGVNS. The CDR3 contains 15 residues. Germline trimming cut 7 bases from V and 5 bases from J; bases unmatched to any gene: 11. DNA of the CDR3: TGTGCCAGCAACCCGCTGGGACAGGGCGAGGAGACCCAGTACTTC. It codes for CASNPLGQGEETQYF.

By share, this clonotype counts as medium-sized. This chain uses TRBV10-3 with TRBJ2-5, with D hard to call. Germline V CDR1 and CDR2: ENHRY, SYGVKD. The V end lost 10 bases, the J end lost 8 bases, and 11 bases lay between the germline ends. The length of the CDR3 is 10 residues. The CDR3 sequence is CATGEGTQYF. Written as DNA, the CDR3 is TGTGCCACTGGGGAAGGAACCCAGTACTTC.

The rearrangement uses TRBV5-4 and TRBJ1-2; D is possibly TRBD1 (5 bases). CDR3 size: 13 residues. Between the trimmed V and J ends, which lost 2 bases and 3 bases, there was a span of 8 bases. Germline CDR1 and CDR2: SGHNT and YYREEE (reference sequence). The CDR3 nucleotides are TGTGCCAGCAGCTTCACAGGCGACTATGGCTACACCTTC. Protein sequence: CASSFTGDYGYTF.

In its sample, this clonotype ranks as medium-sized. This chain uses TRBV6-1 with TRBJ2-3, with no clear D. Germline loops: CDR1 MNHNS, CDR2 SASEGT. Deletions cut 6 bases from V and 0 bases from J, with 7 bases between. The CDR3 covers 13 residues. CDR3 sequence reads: CASRAKSTDTQYF. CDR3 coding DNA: TGTGCCAGCAGGGCTAAGAGCACAGATACGCAGTATTTT.

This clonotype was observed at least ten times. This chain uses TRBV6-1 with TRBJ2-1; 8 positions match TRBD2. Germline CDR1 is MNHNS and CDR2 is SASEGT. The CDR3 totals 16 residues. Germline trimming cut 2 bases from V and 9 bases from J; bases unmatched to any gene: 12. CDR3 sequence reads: CASSETRLARGGEQFF. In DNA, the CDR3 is TGTGCCAGCAGTGAAACACGACTAGCGAGGGGCGGTGAGCAGTTCTTC.

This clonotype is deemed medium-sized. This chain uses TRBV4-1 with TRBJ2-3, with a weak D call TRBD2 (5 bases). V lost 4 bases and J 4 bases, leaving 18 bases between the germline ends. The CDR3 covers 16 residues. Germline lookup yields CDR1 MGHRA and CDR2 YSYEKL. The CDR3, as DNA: TGCGCCAGCAGCCGGATGCGCGGACTTGAGTCAGATACGCAGTATTTT. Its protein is CASSRMRGLESDTQYF.

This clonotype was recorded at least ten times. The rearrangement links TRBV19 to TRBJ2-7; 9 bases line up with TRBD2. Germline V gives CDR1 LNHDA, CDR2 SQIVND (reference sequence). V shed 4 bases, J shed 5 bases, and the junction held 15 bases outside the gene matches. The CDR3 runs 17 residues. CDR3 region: CASSTARGAGGSDEQYF. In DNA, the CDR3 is TGTGCCAGTAGTACCGCCCGGGGAGCGGGAGGTAGCGACGAGCAGTACTTC.

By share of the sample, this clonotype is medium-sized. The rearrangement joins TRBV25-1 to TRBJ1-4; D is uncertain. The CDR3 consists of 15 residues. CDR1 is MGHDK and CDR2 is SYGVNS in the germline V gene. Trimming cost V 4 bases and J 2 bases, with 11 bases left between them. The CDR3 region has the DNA TGTGCCAGCAGTGCTTATCTCGGGACTAATGAAAAACTGTTTTTT. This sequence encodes CASSAYLGTNEKLFF. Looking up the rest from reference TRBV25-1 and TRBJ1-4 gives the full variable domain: EADIYQTPRYLVIGTGKKITLECSQTMGHDKMYWYQQDPGMELHLIHYSYGVNSTEKGDLSSESTVSRIRTEHFPLTLESARPSHTSQYLCASSAYLGTNEKLFFGSGTQLSVL.

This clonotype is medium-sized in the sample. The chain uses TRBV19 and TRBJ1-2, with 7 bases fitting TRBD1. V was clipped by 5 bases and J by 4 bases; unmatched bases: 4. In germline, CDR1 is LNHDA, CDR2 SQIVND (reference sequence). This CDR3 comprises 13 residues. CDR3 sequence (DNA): TGTGCCAGTAGTCAGGGACAGCCCTATGGCTACACCTTC. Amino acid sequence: CASSQGQPYGYTF. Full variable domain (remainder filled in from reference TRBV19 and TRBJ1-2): DGGITQSPKYLFRKEGQNVTLSCEQNLNHDAMYWYRQDPGQGLRLIYYSQIVNDFQKGDIAEGYSVSREKKESFPLTVTSAQKNPTAFYLCASSQGQPYGYTFGSGTRLTVV.

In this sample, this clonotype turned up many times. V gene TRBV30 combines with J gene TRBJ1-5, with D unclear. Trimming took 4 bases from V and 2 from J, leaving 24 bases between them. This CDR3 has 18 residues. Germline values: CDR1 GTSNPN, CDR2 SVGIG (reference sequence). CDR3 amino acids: CAWTHKYGRKGGNQPQHF. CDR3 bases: TGTGCCTGGACTCACAAATACGGGCGAAAGGGAGGCAATCAGCCCCAGCATTTT.

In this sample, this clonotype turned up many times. CDR3 DNA: TGCAGTGCTAGAAGGGCCGGGGGCTACGAGCAGTACTTC. This translates into CSARRAGGYEQYF. The chain joins TRBV20-1 to TRBJ2-7; tentative D call: TRBD2 (6 bases). Trimming shortened V by 2 bases and J by 3 bases, and 11 bases separated the two germline ends. Germline-derived CDR1 and CDR2 are DFQATT and SNEGSKA (reference sequence). The CDR3 has 13 amino acids.

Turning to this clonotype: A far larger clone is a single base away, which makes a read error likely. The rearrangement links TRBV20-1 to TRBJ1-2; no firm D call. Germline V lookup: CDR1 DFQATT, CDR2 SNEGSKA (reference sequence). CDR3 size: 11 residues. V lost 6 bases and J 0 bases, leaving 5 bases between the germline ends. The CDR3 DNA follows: TGCAGTGCCTTCCCTAACTATGGCTACACCTTC. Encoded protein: CSAFPNYGYTF.

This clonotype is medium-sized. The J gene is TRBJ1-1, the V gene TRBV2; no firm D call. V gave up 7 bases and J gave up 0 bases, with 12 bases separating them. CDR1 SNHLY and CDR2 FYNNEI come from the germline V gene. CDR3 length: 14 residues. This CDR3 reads CASKAVGMNTEAFF. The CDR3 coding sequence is TGTGCCAGCAAGGCGGTGGGTATGAACACTGAAGCTTTCTTT.

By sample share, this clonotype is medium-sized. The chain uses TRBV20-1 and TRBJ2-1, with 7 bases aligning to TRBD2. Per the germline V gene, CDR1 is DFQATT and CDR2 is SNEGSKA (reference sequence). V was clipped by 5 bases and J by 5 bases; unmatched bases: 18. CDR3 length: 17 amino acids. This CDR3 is CSARARWGGERNNEQFF. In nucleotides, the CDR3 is TGCAGTGCTCGGGCCCGGTGGGGGGGAGAGAGGAACAATGAGCAGTTCTTC.

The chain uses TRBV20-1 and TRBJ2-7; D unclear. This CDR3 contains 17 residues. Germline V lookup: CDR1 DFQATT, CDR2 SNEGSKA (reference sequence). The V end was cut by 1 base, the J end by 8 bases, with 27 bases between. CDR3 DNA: TGCAGTGCTAGAGGAGACCGCATCCCGGGCTCCTACAATCAGCAGTACTTC. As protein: CSARGDRIPGSYNQQYF.

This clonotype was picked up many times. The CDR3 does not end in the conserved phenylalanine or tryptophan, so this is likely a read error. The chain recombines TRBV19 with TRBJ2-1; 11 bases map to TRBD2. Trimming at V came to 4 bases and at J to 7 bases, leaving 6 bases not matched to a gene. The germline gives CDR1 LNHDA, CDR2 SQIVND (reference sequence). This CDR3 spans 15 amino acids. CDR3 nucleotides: TGTGCCAGTAGTACCTCTAGCGGGAGGATAAATGAGCAGTTCTCC. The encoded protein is CASSTSSGRINEQFS.

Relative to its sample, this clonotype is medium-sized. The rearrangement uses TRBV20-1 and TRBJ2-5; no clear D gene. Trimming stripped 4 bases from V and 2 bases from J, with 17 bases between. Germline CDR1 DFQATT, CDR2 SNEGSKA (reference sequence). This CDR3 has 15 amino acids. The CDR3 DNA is TGCAGTGCTACCCCTTTTGATGGCAGTCAAGAGACCCAGTACTTC. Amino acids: CSATPFDGSQETQYF.